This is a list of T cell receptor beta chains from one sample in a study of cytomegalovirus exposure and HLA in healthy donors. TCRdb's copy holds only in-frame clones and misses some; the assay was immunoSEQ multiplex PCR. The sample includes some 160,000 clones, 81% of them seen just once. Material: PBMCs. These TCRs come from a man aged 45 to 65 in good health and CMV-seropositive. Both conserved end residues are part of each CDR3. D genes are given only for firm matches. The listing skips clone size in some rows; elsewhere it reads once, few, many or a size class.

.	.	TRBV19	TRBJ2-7	CASSDYFSYEQYF	TGTGCCAGTAGTGACTATTTCTCCTACGAGCAGTACTTC
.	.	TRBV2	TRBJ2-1	CASSGHREAYNEQFF	TGTGCCAGCAGTGGACACAGGGAAGCCTACAATGAGCAGTTCTTC
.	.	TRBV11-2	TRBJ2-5	CASSLHREETQYF	TGTGCCAGCAGCTTACACAGGGAAGAGACCCAGTACTTC
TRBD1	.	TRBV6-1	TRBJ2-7	CASFRTGEYEQYF	TGTGCCAGCTTCCGGACAGGGGAGTACGAGCAGTACTTC
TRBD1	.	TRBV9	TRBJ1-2	CASSPRGDRPYYGYTF	TGTGCCAGCAGCCCTAGGGGGGACAGGCCATACTATGGCTACACCTTC
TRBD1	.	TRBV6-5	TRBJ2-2	CASSYSRWDRGGELFF	TGTGCCAGCAGTTACTCGAGGTGGGACAGGGGCGGGGAGCTGTTTTTT
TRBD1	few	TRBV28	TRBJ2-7	CASNPGQSYEQYF	TGTGCCAGCAACCCGGGACAGTCCTACGAGCAGTACTTC
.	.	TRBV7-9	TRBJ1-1	CASSLQGQNTEAFF	TGTGCCAGCAGCCTACAGGGACAGAACACTGAAGCTTTCTTT
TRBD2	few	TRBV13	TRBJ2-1	CASSFSGGRSYNEQFF	TGTGCCAGCAGCTTTAGCGGGGGTCGCTCCTACAATGAGCAGTTCTTC
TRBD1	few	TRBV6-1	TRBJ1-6	CASSPDRGSPLHF	TGTGCCAGCAGCCCTGACAGGGGATCACCCCTCCACTTT
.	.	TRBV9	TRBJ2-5	CASSVAVGVVPETQYF	TGTGCCAGCAGCGTAGCGGTGGGAGTAGTCCCAGAGACCCAGTACTTC
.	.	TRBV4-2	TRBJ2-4	CASSQAPRASGQNIQYF	TGTGCCAGCAGCCAGGCCCCCAGGGCTTCAGGTCAAAACATTCAGTACTTC
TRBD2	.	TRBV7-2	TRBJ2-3	CASSPSSGWTDTQYF	TGTGCCAGCAGCCCTTCTAGCGGATGGACAGATACGCAGTATTTT
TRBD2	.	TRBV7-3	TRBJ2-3	CASRRTSSTDTQYF	TGTGCCAGCAGGCGGACTAGCAGCACAGATACGCAGTATTTT
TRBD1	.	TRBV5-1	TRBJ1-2	CASSGTGKDGYTF	TGCGCCAGCAGCGGGACAGGGAAAGATGGCTACACCTTC
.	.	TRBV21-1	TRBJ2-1	CASSKSGEIRGYNEQFF	TGTGCCAGCAGCAAAAGCGGGGAAATAAGGGGCTACAATGAGCAGTTCTTC
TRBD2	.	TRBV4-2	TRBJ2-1	CASSQGTSTEQFF	TGTGCCAGCAGCCAAGGGACTAGCACTGAGCAGTTCTTC
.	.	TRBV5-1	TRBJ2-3	CASSPLFSTDTQYF	TGCGCCAGCAGCCCTCTCTTTAGCACAGATACGCAGTATTTT
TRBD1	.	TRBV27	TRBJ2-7	CASSSRGRGLYYEQYF	TGTGCCAGCAGTTCCCGAGGCAGGGGGCTTTACTACGAGCAGTACTTC
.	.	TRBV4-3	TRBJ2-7	CASSRQRTGSGSYEQYF	TGCGCCAGCAGCCGACAGCGAACAGGGTCAGGATCCTACGAGCAGTACTTC
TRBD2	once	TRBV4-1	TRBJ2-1	CASSQDGTSGRNEQFF	TGCGCCAGCAGCCAAGATGGAACTAGCGGGCGCAATGAGCAGTTCTTC
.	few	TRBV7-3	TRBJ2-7	CASSSGVREQYF	TGTGCCAGCAGCTCCGGGGTAAGGGAGCAGTACTTC
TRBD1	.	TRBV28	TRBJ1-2	CASRTTGSAYGYTF	TGTGCCAGCAGGACGACAGGGAGTGCCTATGGCTACACCTTC
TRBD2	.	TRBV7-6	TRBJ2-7	CASSLGRTSGAYEQYF	TGTGCCAGCAGCTTAGGGCGGACTAGCGGGGCCTACGAGCAGTACTTC